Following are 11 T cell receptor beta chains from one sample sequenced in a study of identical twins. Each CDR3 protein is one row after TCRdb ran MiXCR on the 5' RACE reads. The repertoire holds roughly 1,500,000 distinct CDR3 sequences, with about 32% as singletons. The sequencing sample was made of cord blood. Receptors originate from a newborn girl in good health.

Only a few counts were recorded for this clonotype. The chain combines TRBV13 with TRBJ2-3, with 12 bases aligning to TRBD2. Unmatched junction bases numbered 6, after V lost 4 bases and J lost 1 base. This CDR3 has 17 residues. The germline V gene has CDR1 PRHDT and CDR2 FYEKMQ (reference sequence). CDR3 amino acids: CASSSLWTSGGTDTQYF. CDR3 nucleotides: TGTGCCAGCAGCTCCCTATGGACTAGCGGGGGCACAGATACGCAGTATTTT.

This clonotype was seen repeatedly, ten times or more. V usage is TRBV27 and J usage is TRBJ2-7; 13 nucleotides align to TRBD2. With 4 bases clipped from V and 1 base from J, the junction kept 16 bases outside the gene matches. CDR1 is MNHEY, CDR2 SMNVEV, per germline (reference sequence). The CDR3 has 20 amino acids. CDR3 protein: CASSSGRLAGGPLLSYEQYF. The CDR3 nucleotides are TGTGCCAGCAGTTCCGGGAGACTAGCGGGGGGCCCGCTGTTATCCTACGAGCAGTACTTC.

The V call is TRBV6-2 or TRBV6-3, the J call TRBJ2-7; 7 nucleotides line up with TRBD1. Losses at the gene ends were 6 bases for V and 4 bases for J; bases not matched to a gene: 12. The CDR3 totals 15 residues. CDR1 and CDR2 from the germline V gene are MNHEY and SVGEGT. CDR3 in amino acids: CASRTKGALGYEQYF. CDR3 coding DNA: TGTGCCAGCAGGACCAAGGGGGCGCTAGGTTACGAGCAGTACTTC.

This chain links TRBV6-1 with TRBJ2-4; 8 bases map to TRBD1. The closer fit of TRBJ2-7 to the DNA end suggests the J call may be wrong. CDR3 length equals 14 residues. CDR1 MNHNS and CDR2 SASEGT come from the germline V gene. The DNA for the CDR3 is TGTGCCAGCAGTATTGACAGGGGAAGGTACGAGCAGTACTTC. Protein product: CASSIDRGRYEQYF.

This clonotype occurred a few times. CDR3 protein: CASSQGFGSYNEQYF. Written as DNA, the CDR3 is TGTGCCAGCAGCCAGGGCTTTGGGAGCTACAATGAGCAGTACTTC. The chain joins TRBV4-2 to TRBJ2-5; tentative D call: TRBD2 (5 bases). This CDR3 comprises 15 residues. Trimming stripped 3 bases from V and 11 bases from J, with 22 bases between. Germline-derived CDR1 and CDR2 are LGHNA and YNFKEQ.

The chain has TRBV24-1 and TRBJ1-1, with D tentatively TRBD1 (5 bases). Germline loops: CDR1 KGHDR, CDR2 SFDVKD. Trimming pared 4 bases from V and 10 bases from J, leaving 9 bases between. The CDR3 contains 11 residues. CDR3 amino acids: CATSDGGRAFF. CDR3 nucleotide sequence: TGTGCCACCAGTGACGGGGGGAGAGCTTTCTTT.

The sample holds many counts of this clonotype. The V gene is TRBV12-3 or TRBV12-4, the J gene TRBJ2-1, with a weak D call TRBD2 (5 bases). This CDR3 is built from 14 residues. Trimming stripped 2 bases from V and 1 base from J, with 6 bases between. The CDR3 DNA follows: TGTGCCAGCAGTTTACCGGGATCCTACAATGAGCAGTTCTTC. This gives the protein CASSLPGSYNEQFF.

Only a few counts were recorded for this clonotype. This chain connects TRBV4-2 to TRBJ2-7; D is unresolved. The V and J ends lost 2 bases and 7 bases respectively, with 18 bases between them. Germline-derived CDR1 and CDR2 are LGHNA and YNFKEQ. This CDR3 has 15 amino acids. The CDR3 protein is CASSQRVAHYNEQYF. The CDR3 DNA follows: TGTGCCAGCAGCCAACGGGTAGCACATTACAATGAGCAGTACTTC.

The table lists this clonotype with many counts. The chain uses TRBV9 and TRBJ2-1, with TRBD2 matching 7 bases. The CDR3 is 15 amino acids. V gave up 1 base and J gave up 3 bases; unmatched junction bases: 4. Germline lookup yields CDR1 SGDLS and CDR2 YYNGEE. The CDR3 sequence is CASSVRLAGYNEQFF. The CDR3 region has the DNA TGTGCCAGCAGCGTACGACTAGCTGGCTACAATGAGCAGTTCTTC.

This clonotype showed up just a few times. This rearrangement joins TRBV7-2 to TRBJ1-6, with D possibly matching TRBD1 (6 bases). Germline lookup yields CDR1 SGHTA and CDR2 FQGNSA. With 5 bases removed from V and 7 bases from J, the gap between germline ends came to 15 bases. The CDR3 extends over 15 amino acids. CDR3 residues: CASSPFEGGNSPLHF. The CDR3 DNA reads TGTGCCAGCAGCCCTTTTGAGGGGGGAAATTCACCCCTCCACTTT.

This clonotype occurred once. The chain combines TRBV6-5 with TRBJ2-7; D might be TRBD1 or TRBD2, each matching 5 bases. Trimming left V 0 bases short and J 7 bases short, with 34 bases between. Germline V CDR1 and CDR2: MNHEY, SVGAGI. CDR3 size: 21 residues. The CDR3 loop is CASSYSLGIGPGLSSYNEQYF. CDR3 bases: TGTGCCAGCAGTTACTCTCTCGGGATCGGGCCAGGGTTAAGCTCCTACAATGAGCAGTACTTC.